The 5 T cell receptor beta chains below were found in one sample sequenced in a study of metastatic and nonmetastatic thyroid tumors. Using MiXCR, TCRdb reanalyzed the PCR reads. The sample consists of around 42,000 clones, around an eighth of them appearing once. Ahead of thyroid surgery, no patient had received treatment of any kind. The sequenced material came from blood. These receptors came from a male donor with papillary thyroid cancer or a benign thyroid nodule (not recorded which). Some clones in this sample may be carry-over from other donors' samples.

Of note for this clone: One base away lies a much larger clone, so this may be a sequencing read error. The chain uses TRBV20-1 and TRBJ2-1; 9 bases align to TRBD2. The trim removed 4 bases at V and 7 bases at J, leaving 17 bases unmatched. CDR1 is DFQATT and CDR2 is SNEGSKA in the germline V gene (reference sequence). The CDR3 runs 17 residues. CDR3 sequence reads: CSAIDGGVAGVGNEQFF. CDR3 bases: TGCAGTGCTATAGACGGAGGGGTAGCGGGAGTTGGGAATGAGCAGTTCTTC.

This clone was counted at least ten times. Additional DNA sequences in this sample encode the identical CDR3. J is TRBJ1-1 and V is TRBV19; the D gene is possibly TRBD1 (5 bases). CDR3 length: 14 residues. V gave up 2 bases and J gave up 2 bases, with 9 bases separating them. The germline V gene encodes CDR1 LNHDA and CDR2 SQIVND (reference sequence). In DNA form, the CDR3 reads TGTGCCAGTAGTATAAGGGGTGTAAACACTGAAGCTTTCTTT. As protein: CASSIRGVNTEAFF.

This clone was detected ten times or more. The same CDR3 also results from other DNA sequences found in this sample. The chain carries TRBV2 and TRBJ2-3; D call uncertain. The CDR3 totals 12 residues. Trimming shortened V by 6 bases and J by 6 bases, and 10 bases separated the two germline ends. Germline CDR1 and CDR2: SNHLY and FYNNEI. DNA for the CDR3: TGTGCCAGCAGAGGGTTCCTTGATACGCAGTATTTT. Its translation is CASRGFLDTQYF.

This clone was seen many times. CDR3 nucleotide sequence: TGTGCCAGCAGTTTGAAGGGACAGCTAAAATACGAGCAGTACTTC. Protein product: CASSLKGQLKYEQYF. The rearrangement joins TRBV12-3 or TRBV12-4 to TRBJ2-7, with 7 positions matching TRBD1. The CDR3 runs to 15 residues. The V and J ends lost 3 bases and 4 bases, in that order; junction bases with no gene match: 9.

This clone was recorded at least ten times. The V call is TRBV4-2, the J call TRBJ2-7; D is tentatively TRBD1 or TRBD2 (5 bases each). Germline V CDR1 and CDR2: LGHNA, YNFKEQ. Trimming stripped 1 base from V and 6 bases from J, with 22 bases between. This CDR3 contains 17 residues. CDR3 in DNA: TGTGCCAGCAGCCAAGGTCGGGGACCCAGGGTGGTCATCGAGCAGTACTTC. Encoded protein: CASSQGRGPRVVIEQYF.